The 27 T cell receptor beta chains below were found in one sample sequenced in a study of blood T cell repertoires in COVID-19. The protocol was immunoSEQ multiplex PCR, while the TCRdb copy is restricted to in-frame clones and leaves out a portion. The sample consists of about 230,000 clones, around 78% of them appearing once. Sequencing was carried out using peripheral blood. All receptors derive from a woman in her sixties or seventies with active or convalescent COVID-19.

In DNA form, the CDR3 reads TGCAGCGTTGGGGGGGGAACCAAAAACATTCAGTACTTC. Amino acid sequence: CSVGGGTKNIQYF. The chain is built from TRBV29-1 and TRBJ2-4; 7 bases match TRBD2. The CDR3 spans 13 residues. Trimming removed 4 bases from V and 2 bases from J; junction bases left unmatched: 2. Germline CDR1 is SQVTM and CDR2 is ANQGSEA.

V and J are TRBV5-7 and TRBJ2-7, with D possibly matching TRBD1 (6 bases). TRBV5-7 is sorted into the ORF group, with uncertain function. The CDR3 runs 13 residues. Trimming took 4 bases from V and 6 from J, leaving 14 bases between them. The CDR3 nucleotides are TGTGCCAGCAGCATGTACAGGGTCTGCGAGCAGTACTTC. Translating gives CASSMYRVCEQYF.

The chain recombines TRBV6-5 with TRBJ2-1, with 9 bases fitting TRBD2. From germline, CDR1 is MNHEY and CDR2 SVGAGI. The CDR3 consists of 15 residues. Unmatched junction bases numbered 3, after V lost 0 bases and J lost 6 bases. For the CDR3, the DNA is TGTGCCAGCAGTTACTCTAGCGGGAGCCCCAATGAGCAGTTCTTC. Its protein is CASSYSSGSPNEQFF.

The chain joins TRBV28 to TRBJ2-4, with 7 nucleotides matching TRBD1. Germline V lookup: CDR1 MDHEN, CDR2 SYDVKM. The CDR3 runs to 16 residues. Unmatched junction bases numbered 11, after V lost 5 bases and J lost 4 bases. CDR3 nucleotides: TGTGCCAGCAGTCAAGGGGGCCTGGTACTAAAAAACATTCAGTACTTC. Residues: CASSQGGLVLKNIQYF.

The chain has TRBV11-3 and TRBJ2-7; 9 bases are a match to TRBD2. This CDR3 comprises 15 residues. The junction had 5 bases not matched to a gene; V was cut back by 5 bases and J by 0 bases. Germline assignment: CDR1 SGHNT and CDR2 YENEEA. Here the CDR3 reads CASSAGGGYSYEQYF. The DNA for the CDR3 is TGTGCCAGCAGCGCGGGGGGGGGATACTCCTACGAGCAGTACTTC.

The V and J genes are TRBV5-1 and TRBJ2-7; D possibly corresponds to TRBD2 (5 bases). The CDR3 runs 14 residues. V lost 3 bases and J 2 bases, leaving 12 bases between the germline ends. CDR1 and CDR2 from the germline V gene are SGHRS and YFSETQ. In DNA, the CDR3 is TGCGCCAGCAGCTCATGGACTCGAACCTACGAGCAGTACTTC. Encoded protein: CASSSWTRTYEQYF.

The chain combines TRBV3-1 (or the pseudogene TRBV3-2) with TRBJ1-2, with unresolved D. Germline V gives CDR1 LGHDT, CDR2 YNNKEL (reference sequence). The CDR3 length is 12 residues. V was shortened by 0 bases and J by 8 bases, with 7 bases between the two germline ends. CDR3 residues: CASSQDMRGYTF. The CDR3 DNA sequence: TGTGCCAGCAGCCAAGATATGCGAGGCTACACCTTC.

The CDR3 is CASNGASGGAGMYTQYF. The DNA for the CDR3 is TGTGCCAGTAACGGGGCTAGCGGGGGGGCCGGCATGTATACGCAGTATTTT. The chain has TRBV19 and TRBJ2-3, with 12 bases that match TRBD2. V lost 7 bases to trimming and J lost 7 bases; unmatched junction nucleotides: 15. Germline V gene lookup returns CDR1 LNHDA and CDR2 SQIVND (reference sequence). CDR3 size: 17 residues.

This chain uses TRBV28 with TRBJ2-1; D gene unclear. This CDR3 spans 11 amino acids. The V end was cut by 7 bases, the J end by 4 bases, with 5 bases between. Germline lookup yields CDR1 MDHEN and CDR2 SYDVKM. CDR3 residues: CASNRYNEQFF. Here the CDR3 DNA reads TGTGCCAGCAATCGTTACAATGAGCAGTTCTTC.

This chain joins TRBV5-1 and TRBJ2-7, with 13 positions matching TRBD2. The V gene end was trimmed by 4 bases and the J gene end by 3 bases; junction bases not matched to a gene: 4. In germline, CDR1 is SGHRS, CDR2 YFSETQ. This CDR3 comprises 15 residues. The CDR3: CASSMGLAGIYEQYF. The CDR3, as DNA: TGCGCCAGCAGCATGGGACTAGCGGGAATCTACGAGCAGTACTTC.

The J gene is TRBJ2-1, the V gene TRBV28; D is ambiguous. This CDR3 contains 14 residues. Germline-derived CDR1 and CDR2 are MDHEN and SYDVKM. The ends were cut back, 1 base at V and 0 bases at J, with 4 bases in the middle. This chain's CDR3 is CASSLYSSYNEQFF. The CDR3 nucleotides are TGTGCCAGCAGTTTATATAGCTCCTACAATGAGCAGTTCTTC.

This chain uses TRBV3-1 (or the pseudogene TRBV3-2) with TRBJ2-5, with 12 bases aligning to TRBD2. Trimming cost V 2 bases and J 4 bases; bases outside gene matches: 2. Germline CDR1 reads LGHDT; CDR2 reads YNNKEL (reference sequence). The length of the CDR3 is 15 residues. The CDR3 spells CASSQLLAGGETQYF. CDR3 coding DNA: TGTGCCAGCAGCCAATTACTAGCGGGAGGAGAGACCCAGTACTTC.

The rearrangement joins TRBV6-5 to TRBJ1-5; 8 bases are a match to TRBD1. The CDR3 runs 14 residues. The trim removed 6 bases at V and 5 bases at J, leaving 6 bases unmatched. The V gene's germline CDR1 is MNHEY and CDR2 SVGAGI. In DNA form, the CDR3 reads TGTGCCAGCAGCCCGGGACAGGAGTATCAGCCCCAGCATTTT. Its protein product is CASSPGQEYQPQHF.

This chain joins TRBV6-1 and TRBJ1-6; D remains unclear. The V end lost 1 base, the J end lost 10 bases, and 8 bases lay between the germline ends. Germline lookup yields CDR1 MNHNS and CDR2 SASEGT. There are 13 residues in the CDR3. This CDR3 reads CASSEERASPLHF. CDR3 in DNA: TGTGCCAGCAGTGAAGAGAGGGCCTCACCCCTCCACTTT.

The chain combines TRBV28 with TRBJ2-2; the match to TRBD2 covers 11 bases. After removal of 8 bases from V and 1 base from J, the junction contained 6 bases not matched to a gene. Germline CDR1 is MDHEN and CDR2 is SYDVKM. There are 16 residues in the CDR3. The CDR3 DNA sequence: TGTGCCAGCGGTGGACTAGCGGGTATGAACACCGGGGAGCTGTTTTTT. Protein sequence: CASGGLAGMNTGELFF.

This clone was seen more than once but under ten times. J is TRBJ1-2 and V is TRBV5-4, with a weak D call TRBD1 (5 bases). The CDR3 has 14 amino acids. Trimming left V 3 bases short and J 4 bases short, with 13 bases between. Germline assignment: CDR1 SGHNT and CDR2 YYREEE (reference sequence). The DNA for the CDR3 is TGTGCCAGCAGCTGGGGAGGGACTTCCTATGGCTACACCTTC. Amino acid sequence: CASSWGGTSYGYTF.

The genes are TRBV19 and TRBJ1-1; D possibly corresponds to TRBD1 (5 bases). CDR1 and CDR2 (germline): LNHDA, SQIVND (reference sequence). Deletions cut 3 bases from V and 7 bases from J, with 12 bases between. CDR3 length: 13 amino acids. CDR3 sequence (DNA): TGTGCCAGTAGTATCAGGGAACAATTTGAAGCTTTCTTT. Encoded protein: CASSIREQFEAFF.

A single count supports this clone. The V gene is TRBV7-2, the J gene TRBJ1-1; D is unclear. Germline V gene lookup returns CDR1 SGHTA and CDR2 FQGNSA. Trimming left V 5 bases short and J 3 bases short, with 10 bases between. This CDR3 region has 13 residues. The CDR3 DNA sequence: TGTGCCAGCAGCCCACAACGGGACACTGAAGCTTTCTTT. The encoded protein is CASSPQRDTEAFF. The whole variable domain, remainder taken from reference TRBV7-2 and TRBJ1-1, is GAGVSQSPSNKVTEKGKDVELRCDPISGHTALYWYRQSLGQGLEFLIYFQGNSAPDKSGLPSDRFSAERTGGSVSTLTIQRTQQEDSAVYLCASSPQRDTEAFFGQGTRLTVV.

The V call is TRBV9, the J call TRBJ1-2; D might be TRBD1 (5 bases). There are 15 residues in the CDR3. Germline V gives CDR1 SGDLS, CDR2 YYNGEE. The V and J ends lost 3 bases and 2 bases respectively, with 14 bases between them. CDR3 bases: TGTGCCAGCAGCGCCCGTGGGGGGGGAAACTATGGCTACACCTTC. Protein product: CASSARGGGNYGYTF. Drawing the rest from reference TRBV9 and TRBJ1-2, the complete variable domain is DSGVTQTPKHLITATGQRVTLRCSPRSGDLSVYWYQQSLDQGLQFLIQYYNGEERAKGNILERFSAQQFPDLHSELNLSSLELGDSALYFCASSARGGGNYGYTFGSGTRLTVV.

This chain links TRBV18 with TRBJ1-2; 9 nucleotides match TRBD1. J gave up 8 bases and V 3 bases, and 16 bases lay outside the gene matches. CDR1 and CDR2 from the germline V gene are KGHSH and LQKENI. The CDR3 is made up of 17 amino acids. CDR3 region: CASSPTAGTGSSRGYTF. Here the CDR3 DNA reads TGTGCCAGCTCACCGACCGCCGGGACAGGGAGTAGTAGGGGCTACACCTTC.

A remark on this clone: The sample contains more than one DNA sequence encoding this CDR3. The rearrangement links TRBV28 to TRBJ1-1; TRBD1 matches 7 bases. Germline V gives CDR1 MDHEN, CDR2 SYDVKM. J lost 4 bases, V lost 5 bases, and 7 bases had no gene match. The CDR3 spans 14 residues. CDR3 residues: CASSGGGRGTEAFF. DNA for the CDR3: TGTGCCAGCAGTGGAGGGGGCCGAGGCACTGAAGCTTTCTTT.

The chain couples TRBV9 to TRBJ1-1, with D perhaps TRBD1 (5 bases). The V end was cut by 3 bases, the J end by 5 bases, with 17 bases between. CDR3 length: 15 amino acids. Germline V gene sequence: CDR1 SGDLS, CDR2 YYNGEE. CDR3 nucleotides: TGTGCCAGCAGCGCCCACGCGGGGGGGGGAACTGAAGCTTTCTTT. Translating gives CASSAHAGGGTEAFF.

V usage is TRBV2 and J usage is TRBJ1-4; D is perhaps TRBD1 (5 bases). This CDR3 has 15 residues. V gave up 4 bases and J gave up 4 bases, with 13 bases separating them. The germline V gene has CDR1 SNHLY and CDR2 FYNNEI. CDR3 region: CASSASGGDNEKLFF. The CDR3 bases are TGTGCCAGCAGTGCCTCGGGAGGGGATAATGAAAAACTGTTTTTT.

This chain joins TRBV6-2 or TRBV6-3 and TRBJ1-5, with unresolved D. V was trimmed by 4 bases and J by 6 bases, leaving 16 bases between them. The length of the CDR3 is 15 residues. Looked up from germline, CDR1 is MNHEY and CDR2 is SVGEGT. The CDR3 here is CASSSEYGRAQPQHF. In nucleotides, the CDR3 is TGTGCCAGCAGTTCCGAGTACGGGAGGGCTCAGCCCCAGCATTTT.

This clone was observed once. The chain joins TRBV6-5 to TRBJ1-3; TRBD1 might be the D (5 bases). CDR1 is MNHEY and CDR2 is SVGAGI in the germline V gene. V was clipped by 6 bases and J by 9 bases, with 18 bases between them. The CDR3 covers 14 residues. The CDR3 reads CASRGPSSESTIYF. CDR3 in DNA: TGTGCCAGCAGGGGGCCTTCCTCTGAGAGCACCATATATTTT.

The J gene is TRBJ2-4, the V gene TRBV5-4; D perhaps matches TRBD2 (6 bases). V shed 0 bases and J shed 5 bases, with 9 bases lying between them. This CDR3 has 14 amino acids. Germline loops: CDR1 SGHNT, CDR2 YYREEE (reference sequence). Here the CDR3 DNA reads TGTGCCAGCAGCTTGGGTAGCGGTGAAAACATTCAGTACTTC. Translating it yields CASSLGSGENIQYF.

This clone was counted only a few times. This specimen includes other DNA sequences encoding the same CDR3. The rearrangement joins TRBV3-1 (or the pseudogene TRBV3-2) to TRBJ2-5; D is possibly TRBD1 (6 bases). Germline values: CDR1 LGHDT, CDR2 YNNKEL (reference sequence). Deletions cut 6 bases from V and 1 base from J, with 9 bases between. This CDR3 is built from 13 residues. CDR3 residues: CASSRTAQETQYF. For the CDR3, the DNA is TGTGCCAGCAGTCGGACAGCCCAAGAGACCCAGTACTTC.